This T cell receptor (beta chain) appears in the sequencing data of a study of T cells in Graves' hyperthyroidism and ophthalmopathy. Study results and limitations: The blood repertoire included most of the expanded thyroid clonotypes above 0.001.

This clonotype has just a few counts. Its target is unknown. Deletions cut 0 bases from V and 2 bases from J, with 12 bases between. CDR1 and CDR2 (germline): MGHRA, YSYEKL. The CDR3 spans 16 residues. RNA transcripts provided the source from which TCR beta CDR3 regions were amplified. Initially, a first-round RT-PCR of the TCR CDR3 employed the HTBI primer set. TCRdb reanalysed the multiplex PCR reads using MiXCR and keeps one entry per CDR3 protein. The table has 450,000 to 650,000 distinct CDR3 sequences, less than 25% seen once. Patients aged 18 to 65 had newly diagnosed hyperthyroidism that had lasted under 2 months. Diagnoses were established using clinical symptoms, serum thyroxine and TRAb, thyroid ultrasound and orbital computed tomography.

The rearrangement joins TRBV4-1 to TRBJ2-3, with D perhaps TRBD1 or TRBD2 (5 bases each). Sequencing was done on a sample of blood. The TCR comes from a man aged 18 to 29 with Graves' hyperthyroidism. This CDR3 is CASSQEGTQLTDTQYF. CDR3 DNA: TGCGCCAGCAGCCAAGAGGGGACGCAGCTCACAGATACGCAGTATTTT.